This T cell receptor beta chain was retrieved from a study of T cell responses to AZD1222 COVID-19 vaccine. Sequencing used immunoSEQ multiplex PCR; TCRdb keeps in-frame clones, though not all of them. The profile shows about 88,000 clones, more than 75% of them singletons. CDR1 and CDR2 from the germline V gene are SGHTA and FQGNSA. This CDR3 comprises 16 residues. V gave up 5 bases and J gave up 0 bases, with 13 bases separating them. The chain combines TRBV7-2 with TRBJ2-2; D remains ambiguous. This specimen consisted of peripheral blood, obtained on day 0 of MenACWY control vaccination. The sequence was collected from an adult in good health. CDR3 nucleotides: TGTGCCAGCAGCAAACTCCAGTTCGCGAACACCGGGGAGCTGTTTTTT. Translated, it gives CASSKLQFANTGELFF.